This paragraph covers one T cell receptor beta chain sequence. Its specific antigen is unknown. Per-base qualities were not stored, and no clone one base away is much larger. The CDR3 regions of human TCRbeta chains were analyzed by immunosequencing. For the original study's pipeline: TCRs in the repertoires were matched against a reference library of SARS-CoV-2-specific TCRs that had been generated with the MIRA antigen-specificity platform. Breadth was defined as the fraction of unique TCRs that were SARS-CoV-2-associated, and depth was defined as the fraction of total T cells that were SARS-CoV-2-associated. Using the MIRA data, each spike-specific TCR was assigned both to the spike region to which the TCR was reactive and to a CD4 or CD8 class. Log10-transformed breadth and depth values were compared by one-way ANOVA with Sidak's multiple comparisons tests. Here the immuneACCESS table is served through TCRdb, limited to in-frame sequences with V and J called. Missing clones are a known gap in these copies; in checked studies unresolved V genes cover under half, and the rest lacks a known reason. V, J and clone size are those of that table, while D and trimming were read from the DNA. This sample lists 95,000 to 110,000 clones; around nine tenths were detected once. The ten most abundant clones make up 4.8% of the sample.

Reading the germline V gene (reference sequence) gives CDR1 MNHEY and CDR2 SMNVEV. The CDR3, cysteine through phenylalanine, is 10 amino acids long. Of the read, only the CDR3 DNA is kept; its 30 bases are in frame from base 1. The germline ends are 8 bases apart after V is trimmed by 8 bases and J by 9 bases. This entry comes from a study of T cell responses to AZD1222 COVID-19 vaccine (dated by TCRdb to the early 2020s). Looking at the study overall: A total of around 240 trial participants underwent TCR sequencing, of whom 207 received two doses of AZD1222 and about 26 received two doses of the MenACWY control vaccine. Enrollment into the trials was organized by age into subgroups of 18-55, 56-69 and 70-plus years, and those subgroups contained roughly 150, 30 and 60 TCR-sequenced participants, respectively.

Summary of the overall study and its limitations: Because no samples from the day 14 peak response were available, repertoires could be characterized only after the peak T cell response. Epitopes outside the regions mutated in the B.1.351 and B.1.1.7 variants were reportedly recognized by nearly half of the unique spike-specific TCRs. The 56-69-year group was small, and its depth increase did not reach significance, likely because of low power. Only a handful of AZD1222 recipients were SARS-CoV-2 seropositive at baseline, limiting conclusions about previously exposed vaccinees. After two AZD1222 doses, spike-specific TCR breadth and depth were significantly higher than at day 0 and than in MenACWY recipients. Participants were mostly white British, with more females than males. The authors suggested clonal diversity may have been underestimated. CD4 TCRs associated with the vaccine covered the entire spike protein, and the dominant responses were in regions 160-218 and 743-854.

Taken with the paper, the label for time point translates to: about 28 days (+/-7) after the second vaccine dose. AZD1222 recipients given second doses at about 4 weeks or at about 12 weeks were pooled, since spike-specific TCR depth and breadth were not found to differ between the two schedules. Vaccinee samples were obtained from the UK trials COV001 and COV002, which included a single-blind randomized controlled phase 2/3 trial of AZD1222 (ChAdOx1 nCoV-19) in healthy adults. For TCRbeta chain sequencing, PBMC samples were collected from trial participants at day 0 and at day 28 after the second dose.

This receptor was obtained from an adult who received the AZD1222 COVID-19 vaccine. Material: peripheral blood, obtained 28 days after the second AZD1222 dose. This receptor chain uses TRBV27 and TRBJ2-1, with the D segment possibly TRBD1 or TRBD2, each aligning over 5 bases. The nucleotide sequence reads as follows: TGTGCCAGCTGGGGGACTGAGCAGTTCTTC. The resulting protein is CASWGTEQFF.